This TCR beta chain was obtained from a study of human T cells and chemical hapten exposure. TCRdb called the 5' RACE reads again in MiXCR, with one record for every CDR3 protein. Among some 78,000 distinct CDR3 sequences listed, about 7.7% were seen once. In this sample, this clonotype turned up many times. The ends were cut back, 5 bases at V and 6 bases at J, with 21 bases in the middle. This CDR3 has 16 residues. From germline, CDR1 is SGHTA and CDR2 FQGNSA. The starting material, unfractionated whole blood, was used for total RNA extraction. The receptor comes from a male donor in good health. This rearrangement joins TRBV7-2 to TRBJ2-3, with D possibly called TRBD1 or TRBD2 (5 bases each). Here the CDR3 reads CASSPTGTMGGDTQYF. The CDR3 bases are TGTGCCAGCAGCCCAACTGGGACCATGGGCGGTGATACGCAGTATTTT.